This TCR beta chain was observed in a study of blood T cell repertoires in COVID-19. Across the whole study: Italy, Spain and the United States were the sources of the convalescent and acute COVID-19 samples. PBMCs, B-cell-depleted T cells, or T cells provided the cDNA or gDNA that made up the material.

Study processing details: Estimation of nucleated cell counts was performed using reference gene primer amplification. Some clones are missing from TCRdb's copy, which holds only in-frame ones; the method was immunoSEQ multiplex PCR. V, J and clone size were drawn from that table, and D and trimming were deduced from the DNA. This repertoire shows 90,000 to 120,000 clones, about two thirds found once; its top ten account for about 1.8%. CDR1 and CDR2 (germline): MNHEY, SVGAGI. V dropped 6 bases and J dropped 5 bases, with 11 bases sitting between them. The length of the CDR3 is 13 residues. This clone was counted many times.

Sequenced sample: peripheral blood. V gene TRBV6-5 combines with J gene TRBJ1-3; a possible D gene is TRBD1 (6 bases). The origin of this receptor is a woman aged 40 to 50 with acute or convalescent COVID-19. The chain's CDR3 is CASRDRTRNTIYF. The CDR3 DNA reads TGTGCCAGCAGGGACAGAACGAGAAACACCATATATTTT.